The 13 T cell receptor beta chains presented below share a single source sample, sequenced in a study of T cells in Graves' hyperthyroidism and ophthalmopathy. TCR beta CDR3 regions were amplified from RNA. HTBI primers were the set used in a first-round RT-PCR of the TCR CDR3. TCRdb analysed the multiplex PCR reads with MiXCR anew, one entry per CDR3 protein. The data hold about 300,000 distinct CDR3 sequences, with less than 30% observed a single time. Sequencing was carried out using blood. The receptors stem from a man between 35 and 55 years old with Graves' hyperthyroidism that later progressed to Graves' ophthalmopathy.

This clonotype was counted ten times or more. The rearrangement joins TRBV12-3 or TRBV12-4 to TRBJ1-1, with a tentative D call TRBD1 (5 bases). The CDR3 loop spans 14 amino acids. V was clipped by 3 bases and J by 0 bases, with 8 bases between them. Here the CDR3 DNA reads TGTGCCAGCAGTTTTACAGGTATGAACACTGAAGCTTTCTTT. Encoded protein: CASSFTGMNTEAFF.

This clonotype was observed at least ten times. The chain joins TRBV2 to TRBJ1-1; TRBD1 is a possible D gene (5 bases). Trimming cost V 8 bases and J 4 bases, with 17 bases left between them. Germline assignment: CDR1 SNHLY and CDR2 FYNNEI. This CDR3 comprises 14 residues. Here the CDR3 DNA reads TGTGCCAGCCACCTTTGGGGAGGGGCCACTGAAGCTTTCTTT. Protein sequence: CASHLWGGATEAFF.

In this sample, this clonotype turned up many times. This chain uses TRBV2 with TRBJ2-2; 8 bases match TRBD2. This CDR3 has 16 residues. The V and J ends lost 10 bases and 5 bases, in that order; junction bases with no gene match: 15. CDR1 SNHLY and CDR2 FYNNEI come from the germline V gene. The CDR3 DNA reads TGTGCCATCACGTCATCTAGCGGGCATCCAACCGGGGAGCTGTTTTTT. The encoded protein is CAITSSSGHPTGELFF.

This clonotype was picked up many times. The V call is TRBV11-1, the J call TRBJ2-7; 9 bases are shared with TRBD1. CDR3 length equals 16 residues. V was clipped by 0 bases and J by 3 bases; unmatched bases: 6. Germline CDR1 and CDR2: SGHAT and FQDESV (reference sequence). CDR3 loop: CASSLAGTGKLYEQYF. CDR3 DNA sequence: TGTGCCAGCAGCTTAGCGGGGACAGGGAAACTCTACGAGCAGTACTTC. Full variable domain (outside the CDR3, taken from reference TRBV11-1 and TRBJ2-7): EAEVAQSPRYKITEKSQAVAFWCDPISGHATLYWYRQILGQGPELLVQFQDESVVDDSQLPKDRFSAERLKGVDSTLKIQPAELGDSAMYLCASSLAGTGKLYEQYFGPGTRLTVT.

This clonotype was counted at least ten times. The chain carries TRBV6-5 and TRBJ1-1, with 10 bases aligning to TRBD1. The CDR3 totals 16 residues. The germline gives CDR1 MNHEY, CDR2 SVGAGI. The V and J ends lost 6 bases and 0 bases, in that order; junction bases with no gene match: 7. The DNA for the CDR3 is TGTGCCAGCAGATTCGGACAGGGGGTTCTGAACACTGAAGCTTTCTTT. Its translation is CASRFGQGVLNTEAFF.

J is TRBJ1-3 and V is TRBV12-3 or TRBV12-4; no firm D call. The CDR3 runs to 15 residues. Trimming left V 8 bases short and J 0 bases short, with 14 bases between. The DNA for the CDR3 is TGTGCCAGCCGGAAACAACTGATCTCTGGAAACACCATATATTTT. Its translation: CASRKQLISGNTIYF.

As to this clonotype: As the CDR3 is not closed by the conserved phenylalanine or tryptophan, this likely results from a read error. The gene calls are TRBV28 and TRBJ2-7, with TRBD2 matching 8 bases. The CDR3 spans 13 residues. CDR1 and CDR2 from the germline V gene are MDHEN and SYDVKM. The J segment lost 6 bases and the V segment lost 2 bases, leaving 3 bases of the junction unmatched. CDR3 in amino acids: CASSLAGGGEQYS. The CDR3 bases are TGTGCCAGCAGTTTAGCCGGGGGGGGCGAGCAGTACTCC.

This clonotype was counted ten times or more. The genes are TRBV18 and TRBJ1-2; no clear D. The CDR3 is 13 residues long. V lost 1 base and J 5 bases, leaving 8 bases between the germline ends. Germline CDR1 and CDR2: KGHSH and LQKENI. The CDR3 protein is CASSPREGYGYTF. CDR3 DNA: TGTGCCAGCTCACCACGGGAGGGTTATGGCTACACCTTC.

The table lists this clonotype with many counts. The rearrangement joins TRBV20-1 to TRBJ1-5; 10 nucleotides line up with TRBD1. The CDR3 length is 17 residues. Germline-derived CDR1 and CDR2 are DFQATT and SNEGSKA (reference sequence). The junction had 17 bases not matched to a gene; V was cut back by 6 bases and J by 6 bases. The CDR3 is CSAGQGRGWRVSQPQHF. The CDR3 nucleotides are TGCAGTGCGGGACAGGGGAGGGGTTGGCGAGTAAGTCAGCCCCAGCATTTT.

Many counts were recorded for this clonotype. The chain is built from TRBV12-3 or TRBV12-4 and TRBJ1-5; a weak D match, TRBD1 (5 bases). The germline V and J ends were trimmed by 4 bases and 6 bases, with 10 bases remaining between them. The CDR3 has 13 residues. The CDR3, as DNA: TGTGCCAGCAGTTCAGGGACTTTTCAGCCCCAGCATTTT. This translates into CASSSGTFQPQHF.

The rearrangement joins TRBV11-2 to TRBJ1-5; the D gene is possibly TRBD1 (5 bases). Germline-derived CDR1 and CDR2 are SGHAT and FQNNGV. The CDR3 is made up of 18 amino acids. Deletions cut 4 bases from V and 6 bases from J, with 25 bases between. The CDR3 protein is CASSYWGGVSARAQPQHF. CDR3 DNA: TGTGCCAGCAGCTATTGGGGGGGGGTTTCCGCCCGAGCTCAGCCCCAGCATTTT.

This clonotype was seen at least ten times. The chain combines TRBV6-5 with TRBJ2-4, with 7 bases fitting TRBD1. The germline gives CDR1 MNHEY, CDR2 SVGAGI. The CDR3 runs to 13 residues. Trimming took 7 bases from V and 5 from J; bases not matched to a gene: 5. CDR3 residues: CASNYRGENIQYF. As DNA, the CDR3 is TGTGCCAGCAACTACAGGGGCGAAAACATTCAGTACTTC.

This clonotype was detected ten times or more. The rearrangement uses TRBV6-5 and TRBJ2-7, with 9 bases that match TRBD1. This CDR3 is 15 amino acids long. Germline CDR1 and CDR2: MNHEY and SVGAGI. Trimming removed 7 bases from V and 6 bases from J; junction bases left unmatched: 13. CDR3 in amino acids: CASTHWDREAGEQYF. In DNA form, the CDR3 reads TGTGCCAGCACTCACTGGGACAGGGAGGCAGGCGAGCAGTACTTC.